Only a few counts were recorded for the clone carrying this T cell receptor beta chain. Trimming took 5 bases from V and 2 from J; bases not matched to a gene: 14. This CDR3 is 18 amino acids long. CDR1 and CDR2 from the germline V gene are KGHSH and LQKENI. This record belongs to a study of blood T cell repertoires in COVID-19. Study context: There were acute and convalescent COVID-19 samples, and they came from the United States, Italy and Spain. T cells, B-cell-depleted T cells, or PBMCs supplied cDNA or gDNA.

In the original processing: Amplification from reference gene primers served as the basis for estimated nucleated cell counts. Here immunoSEQ multiplex PCR was the method, and the copy in TCRdb shows in-frame clones only, minus some. V, J and clone size are taken as reported in that table, and D and trimming were inferred from the DNA itself. The sample has approximately 290,000 clones; around 90% are singletons. This TCR was sampled from a man aged 18 to 30 with active or convalescent COVID-19. The gene calls are TRBV18 and TRBJ2-3; TRBD2 matches 9 bases. Specimen: peripheral blood. CDR3 sequence reads: CASSYLAGTSSHTDTQYF. DNA of the CDR3: TGTGCCAGCTCATACCTAGCCGGGACTAGCAGCCACACAGATACGCAGTATTTT.